The 9 T cell receptor beta chains below come from one sample, sequenced in a study of OX40 agonist ivuxolimab in advanced cancers. Data came from immunoSEQ multiplex PCR; TCRdb stores just in-frame clones and leaves some out. The sample has about 65,000 clones, roughly 84% seen once; the top ten hold 0.3% to 0.45%. The sample was CD4+ or CD8+ T cells sorted from blood, taken in a trial of the OX40 agonist ivuxolimab. The source is an adult with an advanced solid tumor such as melanoma, head and neck, liver or kidney cancer.

The chain is built from TRBV6-1 and TRBJ2-5; 9 nucleotides align to TRBD1. V lost 5 bases and J lost 5; bases outside the gene matches: 9. The CDR3 is 15 residues long. Looked up from germline, CDR1 is MNHNS and CDR2 is SASEGT. CDR3 DNA: TGTGCCAGCAGTCACCGGGACAGGGTTGAGGAGACCCAGTACTTC. This codes for CASSHRDRVEETQYF.

This rearrangement joins TRBV14 to TRBJ2-5; D assignment may be TRBD1 or TRBD2 (5 bases each). The CDR3 is 14 residues long. CDR1 and CDR2 (germline): SGHDN, FVKESK. Trimming took 5 bases from V and 4 from J, leaving 14 bases between them. In nucleotides, the CDR3 is TGTGCCAGCAGCGTAGTGAGGGGTAGAGAGACCCAGTACTTC. Its translation: CASSVVRGRETQYF.

The V gene is TRBV6-5, the J gene TRBJ2-6, with D hard to call. Trimming removed 6 bases from V and 0 bases from J, with 9 bases in between. Looked up from germline, CDR1 is MNHEY and CDR2 is SVGAGI. The CDR3 totals 15 residues. The CDR3 is CASRHTISGANVLTF. The CDR3 DNA reads TGTGCCAGCAGGCACACAATCTCTGGGGCCAACGTCCTGACTTTC.

This clone appeared a single time. The chain employs TRBV30 and TRBJ1-2; 7 bases are a match to TRBD1. Trimming cost V 2 bases and J 4 bases; bases outside gene matches: 4. Germline V gene data show CDR1 as GTSNPN and CDR2 as SVGIG (reference sequence). This CDR3 has 13 residues. The DNA of the CDR3 is TGTGCCTGGAGTAAGGGGGCGGGCTATGGCTACACCTTC. The encoded protein is CAWSKGAGYGYTF.

V and J are TRBV10-1 and TRBJ2-5; tentatively, D is TRBD2 (6 bases). The V end lost 4 bases, the J end lost 2 bases, and 11 bases lay between the germline ends. The CDR3 loop spans 14 amino acids. CDR1 and CDR2 (germline): WNHNN, SYGVQD (reference sequence). CDR3: CASSGGGSQETQYF. DNA for the CDR3: TGCGCCAGCAGTGGTGGAGGGTCTCAAGAGACCCAGTACTTC.

The CDR3 region is CASSLFTGYQETQYF. The DNA of the CDR3 is TGTGCCAGCAGCCTTTTCACGGGGTACCAAGAGACCCAGTACTTC. The chain carries TRBV7-2 and TRBJ2-5; tentatively, D is TRBD2 (5 bases). The germline CDR1 and CDR2 sequences are SGHTA and FQGNSA. Trimming stripped 5 bases from V and 0 bases from J, with 13 bases between. CDR3 size: 15 residues.

The V gene is TRBV9, the J gene TRBJ2-2, with D perhaps matching TRBD2 (5 bases). The CDR3 is 16 amino acids. Trimming left V 4 bases short and J 5 bases short, with 18 bases between. CDR1 SGDLS and CDR2 YYNGEE come from the germline V gene. This chain's CDR3 is CASSPHSEVRTGELFF. The DNA for the CDR3 is TGTGCCAGCAGCCCCCATAGCGAGGTCAGAACCGGGGAGCTGTTTTTT.

This chain connects TRBV7-3 to TRBJ1-2; D may be TRBD1 (5 bases). V was clipped by 5 bases and J by 7 bases, with 17 bases between them. The germline gives CDR1 SGHTA, CDR2 FQGTGA. This CDR3 is built from 14 residues. The CDR3 bases are TGTGCCAGCAGCCCCGGGGCCGGAGGGCTTGGCTACACCTTC. Protein sequence: CASSPGAGGLGYTF.

The chain is built from TRBV14 and TRBJ1-2; D is unclear. Germline CDR1 is SGHDN and CDR2 is FVKESK. This CDR3 has 14 amino acids. The germline V and J ends were trimmed by 4 bases and 5 bases, with 14 bases remaining between them. CDR3: CASSPNSGLYGYTF. CDR3 DNA: TGTGCCAGCAGCCCTAATTCGGGTCTTTATGGCTACACCTTC. Supplemented by reference TRBV14 and TRBJ1-2, the full variable domain reads EAGVTQFPSHSVIEKGQTVTLRCDPISGHDNLYWYRRVMGKEIKFLLHFVKESKQDESGMPNNRFLAERTGGTYSTLKVQPAELEDSGVYFCASSPNSGLYGYTFGSGTRLTVV.